This T cell receptor (beta chain) appears in the sequencing data of a study of graft-versus-host responses after intestinal transplantation. Looking at the study overall: Tacrolimus plus steroids were given to all recipients for roughly three years, preceded by anti-thymocyte globulin induction.

Unmatched junction bases numbered 13, after V lost 2 bases and J lost 4 bases. CDR3 length: 17 amino acids. The V gene's germline CDR1 is LNHDA and CDR2 SQIVND (reference sequence). Regarding this clone: Its specificity is unknown.

The repertoire was sequenced with immunoSEQ multiplex PCR; TCRdb's copy has only in-frame clones and lacks some. The repertoire holds 85,000 to 110,000 clones, with 80% to 95% as singletons. The starting material was unstimulated CD8+ T cells sorted from spleen or lymph node cells, obtained before intestinal transplant. This chain uses TRBV19 with TRBJ1-2; 7 bases line up with TRBD1. The clonotype was recovered from a human donor who received an intestinal transplant. CDR3 loop: CASSIKYDRGQIYGYTF. The CDR3 bases are TGTGCCAGTAGTATAAAGTATGACCGGGGACAGATCTATGGCTACACCTTC.